The 27 T cell receptor beta chains listed next were all sequenced from one sample in a study of post-analysis software for immune sequencing data. Unique molecular identifiers had been added to the TCR beta cDNA libraries. From the PCR reads, TCRdb called clonotypes with MiXCR, one entry per CDR3 protein. The table includes hundreds of thousands of distinct CDR3 sequences, 55% to 70% detected once. Points from the study as a whole: About 5 TRBV segments (TRBV5-6, TRBV5-1 and TRBV20-1 among them) occurred more frequently in patients than in controls.

No cognate antigen is known for these TCRs. What was sequenced was blood. The origin of the receptors is a girl aged 2 to 10 with multiple sclerosis.

This chain connects TRBV7-9 to TRBJ2-5; TRBD1 might be the D (6 bases). This CDR3 comprises 16 residues. Germline CDR1 reads SEHNR; CDR2 reads FQNEAQ (reference sequence). V lost 0 bases and J lost 1, with 12 bases in between. The DNA for the CDR3 is TGTGCCAGCAGCTTAGCTGGTTGGACAGCCCAAGAGACCCAGTACTTC. This translates into CASSLAGWTAQETQYF.

The CDR3 reads CASSLGEASSYEQYF. The CDR3 nucleotides read TGTGCCAGCAGCTTAGGAGAAGCGAGCTCCTACGAGCAGTACTTC. V is TRBV7-8 and J is TRBJ2-5; D unresolved. The J call is doubtful: the DNA matches TRBJ2-7 better. The CDR3 loop spans 15 amino acids. Germline assignment: CDR1 SGHVS and CDR2 FQNEAQ.

This clonotype was recorded a few times. The chain recombines TRBV20-1 with TRBJ2-1; 7 bases map to TRBD2. Trimming cost V 2 bases and J 2 bases; bases outside gene matches: 3. The CDR3 sequence is 14 residues long. The germline CDR1 and CDR2 sequences are DFQATT and SNEGSKA (reference sequence). The CDR3 spells CSARLAVAYNEQFF. CDR3 nucleotides: TGCAGTGCTAGACTAGCGGTTGCCTACAATGAGCAGTTCTTC.

This clonotype was counted only a few times. The V call is TRBV7-6, the J call TRBJ2-1, with D maybe TRBD2 (5 bases). Trimming pared 4 bases from V and 5 bases from J, leaving 15 bases between. Per germline, CDR1 SGHVS and CDR2 FNYEAQ. This CDR3 has 15 residues. The CDR3 loop reads CASSSRGLTDNEQFF. The DNA of the CDR3 is TGTGCCAGCAGCTCAAGAGGGTTGACGGACAATGAGCAGTTCTTC.

The CDR3 sequence is CASSPRPAGVGDEQFF. CDR3 in DNA: TGTGCCAGCTCACCCCGGCCGGCGGGAGTGGGAGATGAGCAGTTCTTC. The chain links TRBV18 to TRBJ2-1; 7 bases line up with TRBD2. Looked up from germline, CDR1 is KGHSH and CDR2 is LQKENI. This CDR3 is 16 amino acids long. The junction had 13 bases not matched to a gene; V was cut back by 3 bases and J by 8 bases.

J is TRBJ1-5 and V is TRBV7-2; 8 nucleotides line up with TRBD1. Germline V gene lookup returns CDR1 SGHTA and CDR2 FQGNSA. The CDR3 extends over 16 amino acids. Losses at the gene ends were 5 bases for V and 0 bases for J; bases not matched to a gene: 6. This CDR3 is CASSPGTGYSNQPQHF. The CDR3 nucleotides read TGTGCCAGCAGCCCCGGGACAGGATATAGCAATCAGCCCCAGCATTTT.

The genes are TRBV7-8 and TRBJ2-5, with a tentative D call TRBD2 (5 bases). V was cut by 3 bases and J by 2 bases, with 13 bases left in between. CDR1 SGHVS and CDR2 FQNEAQ come from the germline V gene. There are 15 residues in the CDR3. The CDR3 spells CASSLGREEQETQYF. CDR3 in DNA: TGTGCCAGCAGCTTGGGGAGAGAGGAGCAAGAGACCCAGTACTTC. The full variable domain, with the rest looked up from reference TRBV7-8 and TRBJ2-5, is GAGVSQSPRYKVAKRGQDVALRCDPISGHVSLFWYQQALGQGPEFLTYFQNEAQLDKSGLPSDRFFAERPEGSVSTLKIQRTQQEDSAVYLCASSLGREEQETQYFGPGTRLLVL.

The chain combines TRBV4-3 with TRBJ2-1; D remains ambiguous. CDR1 is LGHNA and CDR2 is YSLEER in the germline V gene. The CDR3 contains 15 residues. With 0 bases removed from V and 0 bases from J, the gap between germline ends came to 6 bases. In DNA, the CDR3 is TGCGCCAGCAGCCAAGATGTAAGCTCCTACAATGAGCAGTTCTTC. It is translated as CASSQDVSSYNEQFF.

J is TRBJ1-2 and V is TRBV7-9; weak D call: TRBD1 (6 bases). The length of the CDR3 is 13 residues. Trimming pared 7 bases from V and 4 bases from J, leaving 13 bases between. Germline values: CDR1 SEHNR, CDR2 FQNEAQ (reference sequence). CDR3 region: CASTPDRFYGYTF. In nucleotides, the CDR3 is TGTGCCAGCACCCCGGACAGATTCTATGGCTACACCTTC.

The chain couples TRBV6-5 to TRBJ2-7; 10 bases line up with TRBD1. The trim removed 2 bases at V and 6 bases at J, leaving 4 bases unmatched. CDR3 length: 14 amino acids. Germline values: CDR1 MNHEY, CDR2 SVGAGI. The CDR3 sequence: CASSYGTGAGEQYF. The CDR3 DNA reads as TGTGCCAGCAGTTACGGGACAGGGGCGGGCGAGCAGTACTTC.

The gene calls are TRBV11-3 and TRBJ2-7; 8 bases align to TRBD2. The CDR3 length is 12 residues. Germline trimming cut 1 base from V and 7 bases from J; bases unmatched to any gene: 0. The germline V gene has CDR1 SGHNT and CDR2 YENEEA. The CDR3 region is CASSLGLAEQYF. CDR3 sequence (DNA): TGTGCCAGCAGCTTAGGACTAGCGGAGCAGTACTTC.

The V gene is TRBV10-2, the J gene TRBJ1-1; 9 bases map to TRBD1. CDR1 and CDR2 (germline): WSHSY, SAAADI. CDR3 length: 15 amino acids. J lost 6 bases, V lost 10 bases, and 15 bases had no gene match. The CDR3 reads CATQEGTGIMAEAFF. CDR3 coding DNA: TGCGCCACCCAGGAAGGGACAGGGATTATGGCTGAAGCTTTCTTT.

This chain uses TRBV18 with TRBJ2-5; D is unresolved. Trimming removed 6 bases from V and 1 base from J, with 12 bases in between. Germline CDR1 and CDR2: KGHSH and LQKENI. This CDR3 has 14 amino acids. This CDR3 is CASSPIIFQETQYF. CDR3 nucleotides: TGTGCCAGCTCCCCCATAATTTTCCAAGAGACCCAGTACTTC.

The chain couples TRBV4-1 to TRBJ2-7; 11 bases fit TRBD1. Per the germline V gene, CDR1 is MGHRA and CDR2 is YSYEKL. V dropped 0 bases and J dropped 0; count of bases not matched to a gene: 1. This CDR3 region has 16 residues. DNA for the CDR3: TGCGCCAGCAGCCAAGATGGGACAGGGGGCTCCTACGAGCAGTACTTC. The encoded protein is CASSQDGTGGSYEQYF.

The rearrangement links TRBV7-9 to TRBJ1-6; D perhaps matches TRBD1 (6 bases). CDR3 length equals 16 residues. Trimming stripped 2 bases from V and 7 bases from J, with 15 bases between. The V gene's germline CDR1 is SEHNR and CDR2 FQNEAQ (reference sequence). The CDR3 bases are TGTGCCAGCAGCTTAACCTCTGGGGGCGTGAATTCACCCCTCCACTTT. The encoded protein is CASSLTSGGVNSPLHF.

The table lists this clonotype with a few counts. The rearrangement joins TRBV7-2 to TRBJ2-6; D is possibly TRBD2 (5 bases). CDR1 SGHTA and CDR2 FQGNSA come from the germline V gene. The CDR3 has 18 residues. V was trimmed by 5 bases and J by 2 bases, leaving 19 bases between them. In nucleotides, the CDR3 is TGTGCCAGCAGCCTCACCCCGGTTACGGGGACTGGGGCCAACGTCCTGACTTTC. Translation: CASSLTPVTGTGANVLTF.

The V gene is TRBV2, the J gene TRBJ1-5; D ambiguous. V was shortened by 6 bases and J by 4 bases, with 13 bases between the two germline ends. Germline V gene lookup returns CDR1 SNHLY and CDR2 FYNNEI. The CDR3 extends over 14 amino acids. The CDR3 coding sequence is TGTGCCAGCAGGGCCGATCTTGGGAATCAGCCCCAGCATTTT. Protein product: CASRADLGNQPQHF.

The chain combines TRBV30 with TRBJ2-5, with D tentatively TRBD1 (5 bases). V lost 4 bases and J lost 0, with 6 bases in between. Germline loops: CDR1 GTSNPN, CDR2 SVGIG (reference sequence). The CDR3 sequence is 12 residues long. CDR3 in amino acids: CAWKQDQETQYF. CDR3 sequence (DNA): TGTGCCTGGAAACAGGACCAAGAGACCCAGTACTTC.

CDR3 in DNA: TGCAGCGTTGATATGGATGGGTTTGAGACCCAGTACTTC. It encodes CSVDMDGFETQYF. The V and J genes are TRBV29-1 and TRBJ2-5; the D is unclear. This CDR3 contains 13 residues. Trimming removed 3 bases at V and 5 bases at J, with 13 bases between. CDR1 is SQVTM and CDR2 is ANQGSEA in the germline V gene.

The chain uses TRBV6-6 and TRBJ2-5, with D perhaps matching TRBD1 (5 bases). Germline assignment: CDR1 MNHNY and CDR2 SVGAGI (reference sequence). V lost 6 bases, J lost 2 bases, and 13 bases lay in between. This CDR3 has 14 amino acids. CDR3 DNA sequence: TGTGCCAGCAGCAGCAACAGGTTACAAGAGACCCAGTACTTC. As protein: CASSSNRLQETQYF.

This clonotype turned up a few times. The V and J genes are TRBV20-1 and TRBJ2-3; TRBD1 might be the D (6 bases). The V end was cut by 1 base, the J end by 2 bases, with 10 bases between. The CDR3 totals 14 residues. Germline V CDR1 and CDR2: DFQATT, SNEGSKA (reference sequence). CDR3 protein: CSARAQGPTDTQYF. The CDR3 nucleotides are TGCAGTGCTAGAGCACAGGGACCCACAGATACGCAGTATTTT.

The gene calls are TRBV6-1 and TRBJ2-7, with 9 bases that match TRBD2. This CDR3 is 14 amino acids long. With 2 bases clipped from V and 8 bases from J, the junction kept 7 bases outside the gene matches. Germline V gene data show CDR1 as MNHNS and CDR2 as SASEGT. The CDR3 DNA reads TGTGCCAGCAGTGAACCCTCAGCGGGAGGCAAGCAGTACTTC. Protein product: CASSEPSAGGKQYF.

The V gene is TRBV7-8, the J gene TRBJ2-1, with TRBD2 matching over 11 bases. The CDR3 loop spans 16 amino acids. The V segment lost 5 bases and the J segment 5 bases; nucleotides outside the gene matches: 8. CDR1 and CDR2 (germline): SGHVS, FQNEAQ. The CDR3 sequence: CASSLRLAGTNNEQFF. For the CDR3, the DNA is TGTGCCAGCAGCCTTCGACTAGCGGGGACTAACAATGAGCAGTTCTTC.

This chain uses TRBV29-1 with TRBJ1-2, with D unresolved. Germline V lookup: CDR1 SQVTM, CDR2 ANQGSEA. Trimming cost V 1 base and J 7 bases, with 10 bases left between them. CDR3 length equals 12 residues. CDR3 amino acids: CSVEGDPIGYTF. The CDR3 nucleotides are TGCAGCGTTGAAGGTGACCCGATTGGCTACACCTTC. The full variable domain, its missing parts supplied by reference TRBV29-1 and TRBJ1-2, is SAVISQKPSRDICQRGTSLTIQCQVDSQVTMMFWYRQQPGQSLTLIATANQGSEATYESGFVIDKFPISRPNLTFSTLTVSNMSPEDSSIYLCSVEGDPIGYTFGSGTRLTVV.

The sample holds a few counts of this clonotype. The genes are TRBV15 and TRBJ2-4; 7 nucleotides agree with TRBD1. Per germline, CDR1 LNHNV and CDR2 YYDKDF (reference sequence). The junction had 4 bases not matched to a gene; V was cut back by 0 bases and J by 8 bases. This CDR3 comprises 14 residues. CDR3 protein: CATSRDRDRDIQYF. CDR3 bases: TGTGCCACCAGCAGAGATAGGGACAGAGACATTCAGTACTTC.

A note on this clonotype: A junction boundary mismatches the germline segment, possibly from a read error. V is TRBV4-1 and J is TRBJ1-5; unclear D gene. The V gene's germline CDR1 is MGHRA and CDR2 YSYEKL. The CDR3 spans 12 residues. CDR3 sequence (DNA): TGCGTCAGCATCCAACCAGATCAGCCCCAGCATTTT. As protein: CVSIQPDQPQHF.

In this sample, this clonotype turned up a few times. Here the CDR3 DNA reads TGCGCCAGCAGCCAGGGGTTACTCGGACTCCCTGGAGATACGCAGTATTTT. Protein: CASSQGLLGLPGDTQYF. The chain combines TRBV4-1 with TRBJ2-3, with D possibly being TRBD2 (5 bases). Germline V gives CDR1 MGHRA, CDR2 YSYEKL. With 3 bases removed from V and 5 bases from J, the gap between germline ends came to 21 bases. The CDR3 is 17 residues long.